The clone carrying this TCR beta chain was detected only a few times. Its specificity is unknown. RNA transcripts served as the template for amplifying TCR beta CDR3 regions. First-round RT-PCR of the TCR CDR3 relied on the HTBI primer set. TCRdb reprocessed the multiplex PCR reads with MiXCR, giving one entry per CDR3 protein. This table has 450,000 to 700,000 distinct CDR3 sequences, about half appearing once. The record originates from a study of T cells in Graves' hyperthyroidism and ophthalmopathy. Study-level points and caveats: The authors' 13 V-J model separated ophthalmopathy from stable hyperthyroidism.

Diagnosis rested on symptoms, serum thyroxine and TRAb, thyroid ultrasound, and orbital computed tomography. The length of the CDR3 is 15 residues. The V gene lost 3 bases and the J gene lost 1 base, with 9 bases spanning the gap. The germline V gene has CDR1 SGHAT and CDR2 FQNNGV. Sequenced sample: peripheral blood or thyroid tissue (not recorded which). This clonotype was obtained from an adult woman with Graves' disease, either hyperthyroidism or ophthalmopathy (not recorded which). The chain combines TRBV11-2 with TRBJ2-2; D call uncertain. The CDR3 here is CASSLASWNTGELFF. Written as DNA, the CDR3 is TGTGCCAGCAGCTTGGCCTCATGGAACACCGGGGAGCTGTTTTTT.